The sample holds a few counts of the clone carrying this TCR beta chain. Its antigen remains unidentified. These data originate in a study of response to subunit inactivated influenza vaccine. Study-level findings and limits: Authors suggested few new T cells are recruited by each seasonal influenza vaccination.

TCRdb itself ran the RT-PCR reads through MiXCR, one entry per CDR3 protein. The sample yields 500,000 to 600,000 distinct CDR3 sequences, 10% to 15% seen once. This specimen was PBMCs from blood, taken on the day of vaccination. This clonotype originated in a man aged 45 to 65 who received an inactivated influenza vaccine.

The CDR3 DNA sequence: TGCAGTGCTAGTGATACAGGGGGAAGACAGCCCCAGCATTTT. The encoded protein is CSASDTGGRQPQHF. This rearrangement joins TRBV20-1 to TRBJ1-5; 8 nucleotides match TRBD1. Germline assignment: CDR1 DFQATT and CDR2 SNEGSKA (reference sequence). The length of the CDR3 is 14 residues. V dropped 3 bases and J dropped 7; count of bases not matched to a gene: 8.